This TCR beta chain was recorded in a study of OX40 agonist ivuxolimab in advanced cancers. Study details: Patients enrolled in dose escalation were diagnosed with hepatocellular carcinoma, melanoma, renal cell or head and neck cancer. Notes on the study in general: At 0.1 to 3.0 mg/kg and by week 6, clonal expansion occurred in CD4+ and CD8+ blood T cells.

The method was immunoSEQ multiplex PCR; TCRdb's version includes in-frame clones alone and lacks a portion of them. The sample contains about 64,000 clones, about four fifths of which appear only once. Notes on this clone: Its antigen is still unknown.

The germline CDR1 and CDR2 sequences are LNHNV and YYDKDF (reference sequence). Trimming shortened V by 0 bases and J by 5 bases, and 1 base separated the two germline ends. This CDR3 region has 11 residues. This chain links TRBV15 with TRBJ1-1, with no clear D. Source: CD4+ or CD8+ T cells sorted from blood, taken in a trial of the OX40 agonist ivuxolimab. This sequence was found in an adult with an advanced solid tumor such as melanoma, head and neck, liver or kidney cancer. The CDR3 nucleotides read TGTGCCACCAGCAGAGAAACTGAAGCTTTCTTT. It yields the protein CATSRETEAFF.